This record looks at one T cell receptor (beta chain) sequence and its context. What it recognizes is unknown. This sample was taken from a study of response to subunit inactivated influenza vaccine. Overall study findings and caveats: A suggestion made by the authors is that each seasonal influenza vaccination recruits few new T cells.

One entry per CDR3 protein results from TCRdb running MiXCR on the RT-PCR reads. This table has fewer than 800,000 distinct CDR3 sequences, 15% to 17% appearing once. This CDR3 spans 15 amino acids. After removal of 3 bases from V and 2 bases from J, the junction contained 3 bases not matched to a gene. Germline values: CDR1 SGDLS, CDR2 YYNGEE. This sequence joins TRBV9 and TRBJ2-1; 9 bases fit TRBD2. The receptor's source is a man aged 50 to 59 who received an inactivated influenza vaccine. Sequencing used PBMCs from blood, obtained 12 days after vaccination. DNA of the CDR3: TGTGCCAGCAGCGACCGACTAGCGGCCTACAATGAGCAGTTCTTC. Encoded protein: CASSDRLAAYNEQFF.